These 31 T cell receptor beta chains were sequenced from one sample in a study of response to subunit inactivated influenza vaccine. TCRdb reanalysed the RT-PCR reads using MiXCR and keeps one entry per CDR3 protein. The sample consists of around 300,000 distinct CDR3 sequences, about 20% of them appearing once. The sequences come from PBMCs from blood, collected 21 months after vaccination. The receptor set was obtained from a man between 45 and 75 years old who received an inactivated influenza vaccine.

The chain carries TRBV28 and TRBJ2-6; D possibly matches TRBD1 or TRBD2 (5 bases each). Germline values: CDR1 MDHEN, CDR2 SYDVKM. V shed 8 bases and J shed 2 bases, with 10 bases lying between them. The CDR3 is made up of 14 amino acids. The CDR3 sequence: CASQGRTGANVLTF. CDR3 in DNA: TGTGCCAGCCAGGGACGGACTGGGGCCAACGTCCTGACTTTC.

This clonotype has only a few counts. This chain joins TRBV12-3 or TRBV12-4 and TRBJ1-1; possibly TRBD1 for D (5 bases). The CDR3 runs 14 residues. Trimming cost V 10 bases and J 0 bases, with 15 bases left between them. This CDR3 is CATSARGMNTEAFF. The CDR3 DNA is TGTGCCACCTCGGCCCGGGGCATGAACACTGAAGCTTTCTTT.

This clonotype was seen ten or more times. V usage is TRBV6-1 and J usage is TRBJ2-5; D perhaps matches TRBD1 (5 bases). The CDR3 contains 13 residues. V was shortened by 6 bases and J by 7 bases, with 15 bases between the two germline ends. The V gene's germline CDR1 is MNHNS and CDR2 SASEGT. The CDR3 DNA follows: TGTGCCAGCAGGACCACAGGCCTGGGGACCCAGTACTTC. Its protein product is CASRTTGLGTQYF.

This clonotype was detected a few times. This chain joins TRBV2 and TRBJ2-5, with a weak D call TRBD2 (6 bases). The CDR3 sequence is 16 residues long. Germline CDR1 SNHLY, CDR2 FYNNEI. V lost 6 bases and J lost 2, with 19 bases in between. The CDR3 protein is CASSAEAAGLQETQYF. The CDR3 bases are TGTGCCAGCAGCGCCGAGGCAGCTGGACTACAAGAGACCCAGTACTTC. The full variable domain, completed using reference TRBV2 and TRBJ2-5, is EPEVTQTPSHQVTQMGQEVILRCVPISNHLYFYWYRQILGQKVEFLVSFYNNEISEKSEIFDDQFSVERPDGSNFTLKIRSTKLEDSAMYFCASSAEAAGLQETQYFGPGTRLLVL.

The chain joins TRBV20-1 to TRBJ1-6; D is possibly TRBD1 (5 bases). This CDR3 is 14 amino acids long. Germline assignment: CDR1 DFQATT and CDR2 SNEGSKA (reference sequence). The ends were cut back, 6 bases at V and 7 bases at J, with 16 bases in the middle. CDR3 DNA: TGCAGTGCACAAAAGGGGCAGACCAATTCACCCCTCCACTTT. Its protein is CSAQKGQTNSPLHF.

This clonotype was found a few times. The gene calls are TRBV6-1 and TRBJ2-7; 7 nucleotides agree with TRBD1. Looked up from germline, CDR1 is MNHNS and CDR2 is SASEGT. The CDR3 has 17 amino acids. J gave up 2 bases and V 6 bases, and 16 bases lay outside the gene matches. This CDR3 reads CASSKGLLSDRAYEQYF. CDR3 sequence (DNA): TGTGCCAGCAGCAAAGGGCTTCTTAGCGACAGGGCCTACGAGCAGTACTTC.

This rearrangement joins TRBV12-3 or TRBV12-4 to TRBJ2-3; no definite D call. V lost 1 base, J lost 0 bases, and 5 bases lay in between. This CDR3 has 14 amino acids. CDR3 coding DNA: TGTGCCAGCAGTTTAGAAGTTAGCACAGATACGCAGTATTTT. Translating it yields CASSLEVSTDTQYF.

The chain recombines TRBV5-4 with TRBJ2-6; D remains unclear. V shed 0 bases and J shed 0 bases, with 7 bases lying between them. Germline CDR1 SGHNT, CDR2 YYREEE (reference sequence). This CDR3 spans 16 amino acids. CDR3 region: CASSLATLSGANVLTF. The CDR3 nucleotides are TGTGCCAGCAGCTTGGCCACTCTCTCTGGGGCCAACGTCCTGACTTTC. The whole variable domain, filled in from reference TRBV5-4 and TRBJ2-6, reads ETGVTQSPTHLIKTRGQQVTLRCSSQSGHNTVSWYQQALGQGPQFIFQYYREEENGRGNFPPRFSGLQFPNYSSELNVNALELDDSALYLCASSLATLSGANVLTFGAGSRLTVL.

The sample holds many counts of this clonotype. This sequence joins TRBV6-5 and TRBJ1-2; no clear D gene. V was pared by 0 bases and J by 3 bases, with 14 bases between. The CDR3 covers 16 residues. Per germline, CDR1 MNHEY and CDR2 SVGAGI. Written as DNA, the CDR3 is TGTGCCAGCAGTTACTCGAAGTCAGGTGTGGACTATGGCTACACCTTC. Translation: CASSYSKSGVDYGYTF.

This clonotype was counted between two and nine times. This chain connects TRBV27 to TRBJ1-2, with D perhaps matching TRBD1 (6 bases). The CDR3 spans 12 residues. V was cut by 10 bases and J by 3 bases, with 12 bases left in between. Germline CDR1 and CDR2: MNHEY and SMNVEV (reference sequence). The CDR3 reads CATQQGDYGYTF. The CDR3 bases are TGTGCCACCCAACAGGGAGACTATGGCTACACCTTC.

This clonotype was counted between two and nine times. CDR3 amino acids: CASSYNSQSNQPQHF. DNA for the CDR3: TGTGCCAGCAGTTACAACAGCCAAAGCAATCAGCCCCAGCATTTT. The J gene is TRBJ1-5, the V gene TRBV6-5; D uncertain. Trimming removed 2 bases from V and 1 base from J, with 9 bases in between. This CDR3 has 15 amino acids. Germline V gene sequence: CDR1 MNHEY, CDR2 SVGAGI.

The rearrangement uses TRBV24-1 and TRBJ2-1, with 11 bases matching TRBD2. CDR1 and CDR2 (germline): KGHDR, SFDVKD. This CDR3 contains 15 residues. V was clipped by 2 bases and J by 8 bases; unmatched bases: 4. CDR3 amino acids: CATSDYGTSGHEQFF. In nucleotides, the CDR3 is TGTGCCACCAGTGATTACGGGACTAGCGGACATGAGCAGTTCTTC.

This chain joins TRBV5-1 and TRBJ2-7; D is ambiguous. The CDR3 length is 14 residues. The V gene lost 2 bases and the J gene lost 0 bases, with 9 bases spanning the gap. Germline values: CDR1 SGHRS, CDR2 YFSETQ. DNA for the CDR3: TGCGCCAGCAGCTTTGGCGGCAACTCCTACGAGCAGTACTTC. Translated, it gives CASSFGGNSYEQYF.

The chain couples TRBV14 to TRBJ2-5; D remains unclear. The CDR3 extends over 15 amino acids. The V end was cut by 0 bases, the J end by 5 bases, with 13 bases between. Germline V CDR1 and CDR2: SGHDN, FVKESK. This chain's CDR3 is CASSQELKEIETQYF. CDR3 DNA sequence: TGTGCCAGCAGCCAAGAATTGAAGGAAATTGAGACCCAGTACTTC.

This chain links TRBV7-9 with TRBJ2-3, with 7 positions matching TRBD2. J gave up 3 bases and V 11 bases, and 17 bases lay outside the gene matches. Per germline, CDR1 SEHNR and CDR2 FQNEAQ (reference sequence). This CDR3 has 16 amino acids. CDR3 in amino acids: CAAALGGSQYTDTQYF. The CDR3, as DNA: TGTGCCGCCGCCCTTGGCGGGAGTCAGTATACAGATACGCAGTATTTT.

The J gene is TRBJ1-3, the V gene TRBV19; D is undetermined. The V end lost 6 bases, the J end lost 4 bases, and 7 bases lay between the germline ends. Germline V lookup: CDR1 LNHDA, CDR2 SQIVND (reference sequence). The CDR3 sequence is 12 residues long. The CDR3: CASSATGNTIYF. The CDR3, as DNA: TGTGCCAGTAGCGCGACAGGAAACACCATATATTTT.

The chain recombines TRBV4-1 with TRBJ2-5; 7 bases fit TRBD1. The V and J ends lost 4 bases and 1 base, in that order; junction bases with no gene match: 6. Per the germline V gene, CDR1 is MGHRA and CDR2 is YSYEKL. This CDR3 spans 15 amino acids. The CDR3 sequence: CASSRLGDSQETQYF. CDR3 nucleotides: TGCGCCAGCAGCCGACTCGGGGACAGCCAAGAGACCCAGTACTTC.

In nucleotides, the CDR3 is TGCGCCAGCAGCTTGGTGGGGGGCCACACCGGGGAGCTGTTTTTT. As protein: CASSLVGGHTGELFF. The V gene is TRBV5-1, the J gene TRBJ2-2, with D tentatively TRBD1 or TRBD2 (6 bases each). V lost 0 bases, J lost 3 bases, and 9 bases lay in between. CDR3 length: 15 residues. Germline lookup yields CDR1 SGHRS and CDR2 YFSETQ.

This clonotype was seen many times. The chain combines TRBV5-1 with TRBJ1-2, with 7 bases fitting TRBD1. J gave up 3 bases and V 4 bases, and 6 bases lay outside the gene matches. The CDR3 has 14 residues. Germline V gene sequence: CDR1 SGHRS, CDR2 YFSETQ. CDR3 residues: CASSLTGVDYGYTF. The CDR3 nucleotides read TGCGCCAGCAGCCTCACAGGGGTCGACTATGGCTACACCTTC.

This clonotype was seen a few times. V and J are TRBV20-1 and TRBJ2-5; possibly TRBD2 for D (7 bases). This CDR3 has 17 amino acids. V lost 0 bases, J lost 5 bases, and 22 bases lay in between. Germline V gives CDR1 DFQATT, CDR2 SNEGSKA (reference sequence). The CDR3 coding sequence is TGCAGTGCTAGAGATCATACGGGGGGCAATCGGGTGGAGACCCAGTACTTC. Translated, it gives CSARDHTGGNRVETQYF.

The gene calls are TRBV12-3 or TRBV12-4 and TRBJ2-1, with 10 bases identical to TRBD2. The CDR3 has 18 amino acids. The V gene end was trimmed by 0 bases and the J gene end by 1 base; junction bases not matched to a gene: 6. The CDR3 nucleotides read TGTGCCAGCAGTTTAGCGGCGGGACTAGCGAATTCCTACAATGAGCAGTTCTTC. Its protein is CASSLAAGLANSYNEQFF.

The rearrangement links TRBV28 to TRBJ2-3, with 8 bases lining up with TRBD1. With V trimmed by 2 bases and J by 2 bases, 9 bases remained unmatched. The CDR3 is 17 amino acids. The germline V gene has CDR1 MDHEN and CDR2 SYDVKM. DNA for the CDR3: TGTGCCAGCAGTTTACCCCCGACAGGGGCGATCACAGATACGCAGTATTTT. It encodes CASSLPPTGAITDTQYF.

The J gene is TRBJ2-3, the V gene TRBV19; 8 bases are shared with TRBD2. Germline trimming cut 6 bases from V and 2 bases from J; bases unmatched to any gene: 10. The length of the CDR3 is 16 residues. CDR1 is LNHDA and CDR2 is SQIVND in the germline V gene (reference sequence). The CDR3 loop is CASSPYSGSSTDTQYF. For the CDR3, the DNA is TGTGCCAGTAGCCCCTACAGCGGGAGTTCCACAGATACGCAGTATTTT.

The chain couples TRBV20-1 to TRBJ2-7; D perhaps matches TRBD2 (5 bases). The V end lost 0 bases, the J end lost 3 bases, and 12 bases lay between the germline ends. CDR1 and CDR2 (germline): DFQATT, SNEGSKA (reference sequence). CDR3 length equals 14 residues. The CDR3 sequence is CSAREVRRGYEQYF. The DNA for the CDR3 is TGCAGTGCTAGAGAGGTTCGCCGGGGCTACGAGCAGTACTTC.

This clonotype was seen a few times. This sequence joins TRBV9 and TRBJ1-6; unclear D gene. This CDR3 spans 17 amino acids. Looked up from germline, CDR1 is SGDLS and CDR2 is YYNGEE. The V and J ends lost 4 bases and 7 bases respectively, with 21 bases between them. In DNA, the CDR3 is TGTGCCAGCAGCCCCATGGGCAGCTCGATCAGGAATTCACCCCTCCACTTT. This codes for CASSPMGSSIRNSPLHF. Looking up the rest from reference TRBV9 and TRBJ1-6 gives the full variable domain: DSGVTQTPKHLITATGQRVTLRCSPRSGDLSVYWYQQSLDQGLQFLIQYYNGEERAKGNILERFSAQQFPDLHSELNLSSLELGDSALYFCASSPMGSSIRNSPLHFGNGTRLTVT.

This chain links TRBV7-9 with TRBJ2-2; 7 nucleotides line up with TRBD1. V gave up 5 bases and J gave up 3 bases; unmatched junction bases: 9. There are 16 residues in the CDR3. Germline V gene sequence: CDR1 SEHNR, CDR2 FQNEAQ (reference sequence). This CDR3 is CASSDPTGSDTGELFF. The CDR3 bases are TGTGCCAGCAGCGACCCGACAGGGAGCGACACCGGGGAGCTGTTTTTT.

The V call is TRBV12-3 or TRBV12-4, the J call TRBJ1-4; TRBD1 might be the D (5 bases). The length of the CDR3 is 14 residues. Trimming took off 3 bases at V and 7 bases at J, with 12 bases between the two ends. CDR3 nucleotide sequence: TGTGCCAGCAGTTTTGGGGCAACGGGTGAAAAACTGTTTTTT. Its translation: CASSFGATGEKLFF.

This chain connects TRBV12-3 or TRBV12-4 to TRBJ2-1, with TRBD2 matching over 8 bases. The CDR3 sequence is 17 residues long. Trimming cost V 3 bases and J 1 base; bases outside gene matches: 8. The CDR3 region is CASSLRRLAGSYNEQFF. The DNA for the CDR3 is TGTGCCAGCAGTTTGCGAAGGCTAGCGGGTTCCTACAATGAGCAGTTCTTC.

This clonotype has just a few counts. The V call is TRBV11-2, the J call TRBJ2-1, with D tentatively TRBD2 (6 bases). The V end was cut by 1 base, the J end by 6 bases, with 13 bases between. The CDR3 loop spans 15 amino acids. Germline CDR1 SGHAT, CDR2 FQNNGV. CDR3 sequence: CASSLAAGSFNEQFF. The DNA of the CDR3 is TGTGCCAGCAGCTTAGCGGCGGGGAGCTTCAATGAGCAGTTCTTC.

The chain has TRBV13 and TRBJ1-1, with D perhaps TRBD1 (5 bases). The germline V and J ends were trimmed by 0 bases and 0 bases, with 17 bases remaining between them. CDR1 and CDR2 from the germline V gene are PRHDT and FYEKMQ (reference sequence). The CDR3 is 18 residues long. Here the CDR3 DNA reads TGTGCCAGCAGCTTAGGCCGGGGCCCTCAGCTCATGAACACTGAAGCTTTCTTT. It specifies CASSLGRGPQLMNTEAFF. The full variable domain, completed using reference TRBV13 and TRBJ1-1, is AAGVIQSPRHLIKEKRETATLKCYPIPRHDTVYWYQQGPGQDPQFLISFYEKMQSDKGSIPDRFSAQQFSDYHSELNMSSLELGDSALYFCASSLGRGPQLMNTEAFFGQGTRLTVV.

This clonotype was seen ten or more times. V gene TRBV20-1 combines with J gene TRBJ1-5; no reliable D call. This CDR3 has 15 amino acids. V gave up 2 bases and J gave up 0 bases, with 11 bases separating them. Germline values: CDR1 DFQATT, CDR2 SNEGSKA (reference sequence). The CDR3 protein is CSARPAVHSNQPQHF. DNA for the CDR3: TGCAGTGCTAGACCGGCAGTGCATAGCAATCAGCCCCAGCATTTT.